A selection of T cell receptor beta chains follows, all from one sample in a study of shared clonotypes between healthy human individuals. Assay used: immunoSEQ multiplex PCR; TCRdb lists only in-frame clones, some missing. The sample records about 1.5 million clones, 95% to 99% being singletons. The sequencing sample was made of naive CD4+ T cells sorted from blood. These TCRs come from a man aged 25-45 years in good health. CDR3s include the opening cysteine and the closing phenylalanine or tryptophan. A D gene is named only where the DNA matches it firmly. Size is stated for part of the rows, as once, few or many counts, or as a class when the clone is expanded.

size,length,J,V,D,CDR3,DNA
.,15,TRBJ1-3,TRBV7-2,.,CASSLVVGAGNTIYF,TGTGCCAGCAGCTTAGTAGTGGGGGCCGGAAACACCATATATTTT
once,16,TRBJ1-1,TRBV5-1,.,CASSLGGVPMNTEAFF,TGCGCCAGCAGCTTGGGAGGGGTCCCCATGAACACTGAAGCTTTCTTT
.,16,TRBJ2-2,TRBV27,TRBD2,CASRAGLAGITGELFF,TGTGCCAGCAGGGCGGGACTAGCGGGAATCACCGGGGAGCTGTTTTTT
.,19,TRBJ2-1,TRBV4-1,TRBD2,CASSQAKGGLAGRGEEQFF,TGCGCCAGCAGCCAAGCTAAGGGAGGACTAGCGGGACGAGGGGAAGAGCAGTTCTTC
.,17,TRBJ1-1,TRBV15,.,CATSREGLGPMNTEAFF,TGTGCCACCAGCAGAGAGGGGTTGGGCCCCATGAACACTGAAGCTTTCTTT
.,18,TRBJ2-3,TRBV14,TRBD2,CASSQGRAGGRGTDTQYF,TGTGCCAGCAGCCAAGGAAGAGCGGGAGGCAGAGGAACAGATACGCAGTATTTT
.,17,TRBJ2-2,TRBV4-2,TRBD1,CASSRQVPGQDTGELFF,TGTGCCAGCAGCCGTCAAGTCCCGGGACAGGATACCGGGGAGCTGTTTTTT
.,14,TRBJ2-5,TRBV5-1,.,CASSFQGTYETQYF,TGCGCCAGCAGCTTCCAGGGGACGTACGAGACCCAGTACTTC
once,17,TRBJ2-1,TRBV5-1,TRBD2,CASSFDGTSGGGNEQFF,TGCGCCAGCAGCTTCGACGGGACTAGCGGGGGCGGGAATGAGCAGTTCTTC
.,15,TRBJ2-7,TRBV7-8,.,CASSLGNRDHYEQYF,TGTGCCAGCAGCTTAGGGAATCGGGACCACTACGAGCAGTACTTC
.,11,TRBJ2-7,TRBV5-1,.,CASREEYEQYF,TGCGCCAGCAGGGAGGAGTACGAGCAGTACTTC
.,15,TRBJ2-6,TRBV19,.,CATSGTLAGANVLTF,TGTGCCACTTCCGGGACCTTGGCTGGGGCCAACGTCCTGACTTTC
.,14,TRBJ2-5,TRBV5-1,.,CASSLDPSPETQYF,TGCGCCAGCAGCTTGGATCCTAGCCCAGAGACCCAGTACTTC
.,12,TRBJ2-1,TRBV28,.,CASRVRRNEQFF,TGTGCCAGCAGGGTTCGACGCAATGAGCAGTTCTTC
.,15,TRBJ1-3,TRBV28,.,CASSFSAGTGNTIYF,TGTGCCAGCAGTTTCTCCGCGGGCACTGGAAACACCATATATTTT
.,15,TRBJ2-5,TRBV6-5,.,CASSTRGRYQETQYF,TGTGCCAGCAGTACCCGGGGGAGATACCAAGAGACCCAGTACTTC
.,18,TRBJ2-3,TRBV4-3,.,CASSHDLSAGTSTDTQYF,TGCGCCAGCAGCCACGACTTAAGCGCGGGAACAAGTACAGATACGCAGTATTTT
.,13,TRBJ2-7,TRBV2,TRBD1,CASSVDRGYEQYF,TGTGCCAGCAGCGTTGACAGGGGCTACGAGCAGTACTTC
.,14,TRBJ2-7,TRBV7-3,.,CASSLDGNSYEQYF,TGTGCCAGCAGCTTGGACGGCAACTCCTACGAGCAGTACTTC
.,16,TRBJ1-2,TRBV14,TRBD1,CASSLNAGTGERGYTF,TGTGCCAGCAGCCTAAATGCCGGGACAGGGGAACGCGGCTACACCTTC
.,13,TRBJ1-4,TRBV11-2,.,CASSLSGNEKLFF,TGTGCCAGCAGCTTATCGGGTAATGAAAAACTGTTTTTT
.,17,TRBJ2-3,TRBV4-1,.,CASSLTRGSGYTDTQYF,TGCGCCAGCAGCCTAACGAGGGGGAGCGGATACACAGATACGCAGTATTTT
.,16,TRBJ2-1,TRBV28,.,CASSSLSATAYNEQFF,TGTGCCAGCAGTTCCTTAAGCGCAACTGCCTACAATGAGCAGTTCTTC
.,17,TRBJ2-1,TRBV7-8,.,CASSLVSGARQHNEQFF,TGTGCCAGCAGCTTAGTATCGGGAGCCCGCCAACACAATGAGCAGTTCTTC
.,14,TRBJ1-2,TRBV28,.,CASSSLTVWIGYTF,TGTGCCAGCAGTTCCCTGACAGTGTGGATTGGCTACACCTTC
.,17,TRBJ1-1,TRBV7-2,.,CASSLFFSGITDTEAFF,TGTGCCAGCAGCTTATTCTTTTCGGGCATAACCGACACTGAAGCTTTCTTT
.,18,TRBJ2-1,TRBV9,TRBD2,CASSVEGSGASSYNEQFF,TGTGCCAGCAGCGTAGAGGGTAGCGGGGCGAGCTCCTACAATGAGCAGTTCTTC
.,19,TRBJ2-7,TRBV5-1,TRBD2,CASSLALSLTSGRVYEQYF,TGCGCCAGCAGCTTGGCCCTCTCTCTTACTAGCGGGAGGGTCTACGAGCAGTACTTC
.,13,TRBJ2-2,TRBV30,.,CAWSTGPTGELFF,TGTGCCTGGAGTACAGGGCCCACCGGGGAGCTGTTTTTT